This T cell receptor beta chain was obtained from a study of blood T cell repertoires in COVID-19 (dated by TCRdb to about 2020). Study-wide context: Samples from collaborators originated in the United States, Italy and Spain and spanned both the acute and convalescent phases of COVID-19. The prospective study material was composed of cDNA or gDNA derived from T cells, B-cell-depleted T cells, or PBMCs. Subjects who had been exposed to COVID-19, were actively infected with it, or had recovered from it provided the deeply sampled blood TCRbeta repertoires that made up the dataset. The repertoires were made available in a free public database intended to serve as a resource for research on the immune response to SARS-CoV-2. The samples were drawn from two sources: the first 160 participants of the ongoing ImmuneRACE study, and 1,254 subjects contributed by 6 global collaborators. Nearly every sample came with metadata listing a de-identified subject ID, COVID-19 status, age in years and sex. Where available, HLA class I and class II types were obtained from metadata supplied by the sample provider rather than from assay-based typing. Overall results and qualifications from the work: Clinical and demographic metadata were provided uncurated, with the amount varying by source and participant.

The germline V gene specifies MNHNS as CDR1 and SASEGT as CDR2. The V end gives up 2 bases and the J end 4 bases, leaving 5 bases in the junction not matched to a gene. The CDR3 spans 16 residues, from the cysteine through the phenylalanine. Solely the CDR3 DNA is kept, with 48 bases framed from the first base. Details on this clone: No antigen is known for it. Base qualities are missing; no much larger clone stands one base away.

TCRbeta CDR3 regions were amplified from genomic DNA using the immunoSEQ Assay, a bias-controlled multiplex PCR. The study's own analysis went as follows. The number of nucleated cells in each sample was estimated from the amplification of reference gene primers within the assay. Sequence reads were collapsed and filtered to measure the absolute abundance of every unique TCRbeta CDR3 rearrangement. Productive Simpson clonality was computed per sample as the square root of Simpson's diversity index over productive rearrangements. TCRdb took over this immuneACCESS table, retaining in-frame rearrangements with V and J assigned. Such tables are incomplete; in checked studies, under half of the missing clones stem from an unresolved V gene, and the remainder is unexplained. D and trimming come from the DNA, and the V and J calls and clone size come from that table. Present in this sample are 150,000 to 200,000 clones, 65% to 90% of which were seen just once. The ten largest clones add up to about 5% of the sample.

In the prospective study, participants were 18 to 89 years old, resided in 20 to 30 geographic areas of the United States, and were enrolled through a virtual design. Cohort assignment in the prospective study relied on participant-reported clinical history from a screening survey and a study questionnaire. In the prospective study, whole blood, serum and a nasopharyngeal or oropharyngeal swab were collected from each participant by mobile phlebotomists. Additional blood draws and questionnaires over a 2-month period could optionally be provided by prospective study participants. Blood samples from the prospective study were shipped frozen or at room temperature prior to DNA extraction.

The sequenced sample consisted of PBMCs or T cells enriched from blood (not recorded which). The sequence came from an older woman with acute COVID-19. Recombination linked TRBV6-1 to TRBJ1-5; the junction holds 10 bases that match TRBD1. This receptor carries the CDR3 CASSEWGQGRNQPQHF. The bases read TGTGCCAGCAGTGAATGGGGACAGGGGCGTAATCAGCCCCAGCATTTT.